These T cell receptor beta chains were read from a single sample in a study of blood T cell repertoires in COVID-19. Repertoires were generated with immunoSEQ multiplex PCR, while TCRdb's copy carries only in-frame clones and drops some. Of around 270,000 clones listed, approximately 90% were seen once; the top ten hold roughly 5%. The sample comprised peripheral blood. These receptors were obtained from a middle-aged man with acute or convalescent COVID-19. CDR3s include the opening cysteine and the closing phenylalanine or tryptophan. The order of the fields is clone size, V gene, J gene, D gene, CDR3 DNA, CDR3 protein. D genes are given only for firm matches. For some rows the clone size is stated as once, few or many, or as a class when expanded; others skip it.

>.|TRBV5-1|TRBJ2-7|.
TGCGCCAGCAGCTTGGCACAGGGGGGGCTTTCCCACGAGCAGTACTTC
CASSLAQGGLSHEQYF
>.|TRBV29-1|TRBJ1-2|.
TGCAGCGCCTCGTTAGTGTTCTATGGCTACACCTTC
CSASLVFYGYTF
>.|TRBV7-9|TRBJ2-1|TRBD2
TGTGCCAGCAGGTTTCGAGGAGCGGGGGGGCCTTCCTACAATGAGCAGTTCTTC
CASRFRGAGGPSYNEQFF
>.|TRBV7-8|TRBJ1-4|.
TGTGCCAGCAGCTCCGCCCCGGCGGGCCGAACTAATGAAAAACTGTTTTTT
CASSSAPAGRTNEKLFF
>.|TRBV10-3|TRBJ1-1|TRBD1
TGTGCCATCAGTGAATGGGACAGGGCGAATGCTTTCTTT
CAISEWDRANAFF
>once|TRBV29-1|TRBJ2-7|TRBD1
TGCAGCGTCGGACAGGGGCTCCCGGGGGACGAGCAGTACTTC
CSVGQGLPGDEQYF
>.|TRBV12-5|TRBJ1-1|.
TGTGCTAGTAGGCGGCAGCCTCGAGGGACTGAAGCTTTCTTT
CASRRQPRGTEAFF
>.|TRBV6-2/TRBV6-3|TRBJ2-7|TRBD2
TGTGCCAGCAGTTACCAGACTAGCGTAGGACACGAGCAGTACTTC
CASSYQTSVGHEQYF
>few|TRBV7-2|TRBJ1-4|.
TGTGCCAGCAGCTTAATGGCTCGGGGGGAAAAACTGTTTTTT
CASSLMARGEKLFF
>.|TRBV28|TRBJ1-1|.
TGTGCCAGCAGTTTAGGGAGTTTGAACACTGAAGCTTTCTTT
CASSLGSLNTEAFF
>.|TRBV11-2|TRBJ1-1|TRBD1
TGTGCCAGCAGTTTCGACAGGGTGAACACTGAAGCTTTCTTT
CASSFDRVNTEAFF
>.|TRBV19|TRBJ1-2|TRBD1
TGTGCCAGTAGTACCCGACAGGGCCTATATGGCTACACCTTC
CASSTRQGLYGYTF
>.|TRBV28|TRBJ2-3|TRBD2
TGTGCCAGCAGCCCACAGGGTAGGCGGGGGGGCACAGATACGCAGTATTTT
CASSPQGRRGGTDTQYF
>once|TRBV2|TRBJ1-1|.
TGTGCCAGCAGTGAAAACACCCCGAACACTGAAGCTTTCTTT
CASSENTPNTEAFF
>.|TRBV6-5|TRBJ2-6|.
TGTGCCAGCGTCCCGGGGGGGGCCAACGTCCTGACTTTC
CASVPGGANVLTF
>.|TRBV6-5|TRBJ2-7|.
TGTGCCAGCAGTTACTCGGTTTCTCAGGGGATCCACGAGCAGTACTTC
CASSYSVSQGIHEQYF
>.|TRBV19|TRBJ2-7|.
TGTGCCAGTAGTACCCAGGGGCATTTCTACGAGCAGTACTTC
CASSTQGHFYEQYF
>once|TRBV2|TRBJ2-6|.
TGTGCCAGCATGGGGGGGCGATACCCTGGGGCCAACGTCCTGACTTTC
CASMGGRYPGANVLTF
>.|TRBV2|TRBJ2-7|TRBD2
TGTGCCAGCCAGCGGGACTCCACGCCCGAGCAGTACTTC
CASQRDSTPEQYF
>.|TRBV14|TRBJ1-1|TRBD1
TGTGCCAGCAGCCATCGACCCGGGACAGGGGGCTTAAGGACTGAAGCTTTCTTT
CASSHRPGTGGLRTEAFF
>.|TRBV18|TRBJ1-2|.
TGTGCCAGCTCACCCGGTCCGCGGGGCTACACCTTC
CASSPGPRGYTF
>.|TRBV3-1/TRBV3-2|TRBJ1-6|.
TGTGCCAGCAGCCTACGACAGCCGGTGGCCCTCCACTTT
CASSLRQPVALHF
>.|TRBV27|TRBJ2-1|.
TGTGCCAGCAGTTTAACCTCGAGGACTTACAATGAGCAGTTCTTC
CASSLTSRTYNEQFF
>.|TRBV30|TRBJ2-3|.
TGTGCCTGGAGGGAGATTTACAGGGATACGCAGTATTTT
CAWREIYRDTQYF
>.|TRBV7-2|TRBJ2-7|TRBD1
TGTGCCAGCAGCCCGGGACAGACCCAAGAGCAGTACTTC
CASSPGQTQEQYF
>once|TRBV29-1|TRBJ1-1|TRBD1
TGCAGCCCGGAGGGGGCAAGTCGCACTGAAGCTTTCTTT
CSPEGASRTEAFF
>.|TRBV6-5|TRBJ2-7|TRBD2
TGTGCCAGCAGTCAGACTAGCGGGGGGGCCTGGGAGCAGTACTTC
CASSQTSGGAWEQYF
>.|TRBV6-1|TRBJ2-3|.
TGTGCCAGCAGTGGCCTAGGGGTAGCCCTCACAGATACGCAGTATTTT
CASSGLGVALTDTQYF
>.|TRBV2|TRBJ1-3|TRBD1
TGTGCCAGCAGTATACAGGGGCAAAACACCATATATTTT
CASSIQGQNTIYF
>.|TRBV5-1|TRBJ2-2|TRBD1
TGCGCCAGCAGCTCCACCCCTTTAGGGACAGGGGCGAACACCGGGGAGCTGTTTTTT
CASSSTPLGTGANTGELFF
>.|TRBV27|TRBJ2-4|.
TGTGCCAGCAGGGGAGGACTAGCCAAAAACATTCAGTACTTC
CASRGGLAKNIQYF
>.|TRBV24-1|TRBJ1-4|TRBD1
TGTGCCACCAGTGCCTCAACCCCGGACAGGGGGGAAAAACTGTTTTTT
CATSASTPDRGEKLFF
>.|TRBV2|TRBJ1-1|.
TGTGCCAGCAGCGGAGACAGGCTCACTGAAGCTTTCTTT
CASSGDRLTEAFF
>.|TRBV11-2|TRBJ2-2|TRBD2
TGTGCCAGCAGCTTTCCCTCTAGCGGCCCCTCCGGGGAGCTGTTTTTT
CASSFPSSGPSGELFF
>.|TRBV5-6|TRBJ2-5|.
TGTGCCACGGAACAGAGAAACCAAGAGACCCAGTACTTC
CATEQRNQETQYF
>.|TRBV18|TRBJ2-1|TRBD2
TGTGCCAGCTCACCCGCGGGGGGGTGGAATGAGCAGTTCTTC
CASSPAGGWNEQFF
>.|TRBV10-3|TRBJ1-4|TRBD1
TGTGCCATCAGCCCCTCGACAGGGGGCGTTGAAAAACTGTTTTTT
CAISPSTGGVEKLFF
>once|TRBV11-2|TRBJ2-3|.
TGTGCCAGCAGCTCCAGATCCAGTGATACGCAGTATTTT
CASSSRSSDTQYF
>.|TRBV27|TRBJ1-5|.
TGTGCCAGCAGTTTTAAGTTAGGGGGCAATCAGCCCCAGCATTTT
CASSFKLGGNQPQHF
>once|TRBV2|TRBJ1-1|TRBD1
TGTGCCAGCAGTCGACAGGGGCTGATGAACACTGAAGCTTTCTTT
CASSRQGLMNTEAFF
>.|TRBV28|TRBJ1-2|.
TGTGCCAGCGTCCCGGACACCCCTGAAATAGCATATGGCTACACCTTC
CASVPDTPEIAYGYTF
>.|TRBV25-1|TRBJ2-2|TRBD1
TGTGCCAGCAGTGCCCAGACAGGGGGCACCGGGGAGCTGTTTTTT
CASSAQTGGTGELFF
>.|TRBV29-1|TRBJ1-2|.
TGCAGCGTAGCACGCGGCGATGGCTACACCTTC
CSVARGDGYTF
>once|TRBV2|TRBJ2-1|.
TGTGCCAGCAGTGGAGGGGGAGAGGAGCAGTTCTTC
CASSGGGEEQFF
>.|TRBV5-1|TRBJ1-3|TRBD1
TGCGCCAGCAGTCAGGAGGGCCTTACAGGGGGCGCCGGAAACACCATATATTTT
CASSQEGLTGGAGNTIYF
>few|TRBV5-1|TRBJ1-1|.
TGCGCCAGCAGCTTGCTAGGAGGGGGGGCGATGAACACTGAAGCTTTCTTT
CASSLLGGGAMNTEAFF
>.|TRBV13|TRBJ1-5|.
TGTGCCAGCAGCTCTCAGGGTGTGGGTCAGCCCCAGCATTTT
CASSSQGVGQPQHF
>.|TRBV3-1/TRBV3-2|TRBJ1-6|.
TGTGCCAGCAGCCAACGGGGGGAGGGTGGGACCCTCCACTTT
CASSQRGEGGTLHF
>once|TRBV19|TRBJ1-2|.
TGTGCCAGCGCAAGGGGCCTCGGCTACACCTTC
CASARGLGYTF
>.|TRBV6-5|TRBJ2-7|.
TGTGCCAGCAGTTACAGCCCCACGGTAAACGAGCAGTACTTC
CASSYSPTVNEQYF
>.|TRBV4-1|TRBJ1-1|.
TGCGCCAGCAGCCAACCTTTCGAGGGTATCGCCGAAGCTTTCTTT
CASSQPFEGIAEAFF